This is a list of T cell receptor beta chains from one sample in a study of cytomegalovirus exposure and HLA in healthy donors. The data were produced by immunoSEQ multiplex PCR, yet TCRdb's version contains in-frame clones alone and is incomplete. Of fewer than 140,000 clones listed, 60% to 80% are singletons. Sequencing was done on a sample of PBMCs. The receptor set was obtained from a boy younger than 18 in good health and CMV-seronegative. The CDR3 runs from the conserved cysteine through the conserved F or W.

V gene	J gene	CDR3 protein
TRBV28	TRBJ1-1	CASSPRRTPSRLNTEAFF
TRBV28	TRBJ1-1	CASSLYGTGWTTEAFF
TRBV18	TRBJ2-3	CASSLVAGHTDTQYF
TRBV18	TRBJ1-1	CASSLTDTMNTEAFF
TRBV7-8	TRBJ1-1	CASSSRDSLNTEAFF
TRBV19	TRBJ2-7	CASSAPGSKGSYEQYF
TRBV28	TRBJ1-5	CASSTGGTGAGSNQPQHF
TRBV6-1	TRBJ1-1	CASNLEVNTEAFF
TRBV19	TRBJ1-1	CASSIEGRTEAFF
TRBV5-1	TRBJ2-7	CASSLDPPTRRAPWGQYF
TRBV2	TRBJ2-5	CASTGHSGSAETQYF
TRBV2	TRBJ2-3	CASSEGTVLGTQYF
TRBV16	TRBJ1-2	CASSQSVGGLEGYTF
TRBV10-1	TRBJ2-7	CASGAWGPTYEQYF
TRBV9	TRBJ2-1	CASSVVGSGGPRNEQFF
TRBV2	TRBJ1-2	CASRGNRQGAGYGYTF
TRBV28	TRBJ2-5	CASRIPSGGVKETQYF
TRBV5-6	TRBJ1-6	CASSPDGSSYNSPLHF
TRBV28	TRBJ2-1	CASSLTFEQFF
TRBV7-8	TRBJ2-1	CASSLEIAASYNEQFF
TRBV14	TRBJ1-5	CASSGGVHGNQPQHF
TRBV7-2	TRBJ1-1	CASSNEPGDTEAFF
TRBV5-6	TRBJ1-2	CASSLDVGANTNYGYTF
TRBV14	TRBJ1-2	CASSHHRDRGPYTF
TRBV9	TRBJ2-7	CASSPQGSHEQYF
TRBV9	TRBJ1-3	CASSPQGGNTIYF
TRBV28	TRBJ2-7	CASSAPGAGGTSGRYYEQYF
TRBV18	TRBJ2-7	CASSPGTGPYEQYF
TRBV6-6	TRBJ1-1	CASSRTALNTEAFF
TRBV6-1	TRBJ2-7	CASSEVFPSGSGGGYEQYF
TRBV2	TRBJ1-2	CASSEALQGAWRGGYTF
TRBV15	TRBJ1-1	CATSRDLADTEAFF
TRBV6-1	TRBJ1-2	CASSEGGNYGYTF
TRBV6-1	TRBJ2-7	CASSGYSGGGYEQYF
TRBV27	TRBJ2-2	CASSFVARVTGELFF
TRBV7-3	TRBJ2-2	CASSYPTGVTGELFF
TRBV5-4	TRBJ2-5	CAWAPDRTGDGETQYF
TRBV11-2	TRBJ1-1	CASSSVSGKNTEAFF
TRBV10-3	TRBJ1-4	CAISTTGTGGVDEKLFF
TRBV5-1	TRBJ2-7	CASSGSRDRPQEQYF
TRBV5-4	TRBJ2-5	CASSLGSGGAETQYF
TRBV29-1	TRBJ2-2	CSVDRLNTGELFF